This T cell receptor (beta chain) was sequenced for a study of monozygotic twins with inflammatory bowel disease. Germline CDR1 DFQATT, CDR2 SNEGSKA (reference sequence). The CDR3 is made up of 14 amino acids. TCRdb re-called the 5' RACE reads and gives one entry per CDR3 protein, without DNA. The sample spans approximately 420,000 distinct CDR3 sequences; the ten largest clones claim around 2.4%. The chain couples TRBV20-1 to TRBJ2-7; TCRdb's D call of TRBD1 is untestable without DNA. This receptor was taken from a human donor with ulcerative colitis or Crohn's disease, or a healthy co-twin of an affected twin (not recorded which). Sequenced input: blood. The CDR3 protein is CSANPDRGSYEQYF.